The clone carrying this T cell receptor (beta chain) appeared a few times. Germline V CDR1 and CDR2: MNHEY, SVGAGI. The CDR3 has 15 residues. Between the trimmed V and J ends, which lost 7 bases and 9 bases, there was a span of 19 bases. Time point reported: after dendritic cell vaccination, including at tumor progression/relapse. PBMC sampling occurred before vaccination, two weeks after the third dose, and at progression. The data were obtained in a study of glioma-infiltrating T cells after dendritic cell vaccination. Overall study context: Three intradermal dendritic cell vaccine injections were given every two weeks.

Sequencing was performed with immunoSEQ multiplex PCR; in TCRdb, only in-frame clones are kept and a portion is missing. The sample holds 50,000 to 75,000 clones, more than 75% seen once. This chain uses TRBV6-5 with TRBJ1-6; D is perhaps TRBD1 (5 bases). This TCR was recovered from a human donor with glioblastoma. Source: blood, taken after dendritic cell vaccination. The chain's CDR3 is CASNLEGTGGSPLHF. The CDR3 bases are TGTGCCAGCAACCTCGAGGGTACCGGGGGTTCACCCCTCCACTTT.